This entry lists 7 T cell receptor beta chains sequenced from one sample in a study of blood T cell repertoires in COVID-19. Sequencing used immunoSEQ multiplex PCR; TCRdb keeps in-frame clones, though not all of them. This table has 350,000 or so clones, more than 85% appearing once. The source material was PBMCs or T cells enriched from blood (not recorded which). These TCRs come from a woman aged 25 to 45 who had recovered from COVID-19.

This clone was detected only a few times. This chain connects TRBV11-2 to TRBJ2-1; 7 positions match TRBD1. Germline CDR1 is SGHAT and CDR2 is FQNNGV. The CDR3 is 14 amino acids. With 5 bases clipped from V and 4 bases from J, the junction kept 5 bases outside the gene matches. The CDR3: CASSPRQGYNEQFF. Here the CDR3 DNA reads TGTGCCAGCAGCCCGCGACAGGGTTACAATGAGCAGTTCTTC.

This clone was detected once. This sequence joins TRBV19 and TRBJ1-1; D is unclear. Germline V lookup: CDR1 LNHDA, CDR2 SQIVND (reference sequence). This CDR3 is 14 amino acids long. Trimming stripped 4 bases from V and 3 bases from J, with 12 bases between. The chain's CDR3 is CASSSRLRDTEAFF. DNA of the CDR3: TGTGCCAGTAGTAGCAGACTCCGGGACACTGAAGCTTTCTTT.

This rearrangement joins TRBV5-1 to TRBJ1-1; maybe TRBD1 (6 bases). The germline CDR1 and CDR2 sequences are SGHRS and YFSETQ. The CDR3 is made up of 14 amino acids. Trimming left V 4 bases short and J 1 base short, with 11 bases between. The CDR3: CASSRVGGNTEAFF. The CDR3 DNA is TGCGCCAGCAGCCGAGTAGGGGGGAACACTGAAGCTTTCTTT.

The CDR3 here is CASSLIEGGSYNEQFF. The DNA of the CDR3 is TGTGCCAGCAGCTTAATTGAGGGGGGGTCCTACAATGAGCAGTTCTTC. J is TRBJ2-1 and V is TRBV7-9, with a weak D call TRBD2 (7 bases). There are 16 residues in the CDR3. Germline values: CDR1 SEHNR, CDR2 FQNEAQ (reference sequence). The ends were cut back, 2 bases at V and 1 base at J, with 12 bases in the middle.

V is TRBV27 and J is TRBJ1-6, with 8 nucleotides matching TRBD1. CDR3 size: 15 residues. The V gene's germline CDR1 is MNHEY and CDR2 SMNVEV (reference sequence). The J segment lost 9 bases and the V segment lost 7 bases, leaving 11 bases of the junction unmatched. For the CDR3, the DNA is TGTGCCAGCATGACGGTCAGGGGGCGCAGTTCACCCCTCCACTTT. Encoded protein: CASMTVRGRSSPLHF.

The chain couples TRBV27 to TRBJ2-7; 9 bases fit TRBD1. CDR3 length: 15 amino acids. V dropped 6 bases and J dropped 4; count of bases not matched to a gene: 10. Per germline, CDR1 MNHEY and CDR2 SMNVEV (reference sequence). CDR3 nucleotide sequence: TGTGCCAGCAGACCCGGCGGACAGGGGAGATACGAGCAGTACTTC. Amino acid sequence: CASRPGGQGRYEQYF.

The genes are TRBV19 and TRBJ2-3; 12 bases are a match to TRBD2. V lost 1 base and J lost 0; bases outside the gene matches: 8. CDR3 length: 19 amino acids. CDR1 LNHDA and CDR2 SQIVND come from the germline V gene (reference sequence). CDR3 nucleotide sequence: TGTGCCAGTAGTATAGGGACTAGCGGGGAAAGTTCTAGCACAGATACGCAGTATTTT. Its protein product is CASSIGTSGESSSTDTQYF.